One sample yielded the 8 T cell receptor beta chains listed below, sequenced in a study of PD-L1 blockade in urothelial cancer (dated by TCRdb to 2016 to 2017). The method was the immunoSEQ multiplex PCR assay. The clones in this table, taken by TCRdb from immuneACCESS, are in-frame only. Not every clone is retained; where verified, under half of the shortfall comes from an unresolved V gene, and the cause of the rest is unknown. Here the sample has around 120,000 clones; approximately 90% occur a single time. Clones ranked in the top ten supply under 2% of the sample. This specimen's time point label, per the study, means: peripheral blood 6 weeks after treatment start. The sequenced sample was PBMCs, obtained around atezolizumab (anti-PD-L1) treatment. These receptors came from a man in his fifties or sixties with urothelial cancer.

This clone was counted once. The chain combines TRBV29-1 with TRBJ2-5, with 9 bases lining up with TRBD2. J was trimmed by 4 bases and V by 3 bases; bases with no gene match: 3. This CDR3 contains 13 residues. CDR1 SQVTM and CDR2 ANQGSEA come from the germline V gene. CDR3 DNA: TGCAGCGTTGAGGCTAGCGGGGCAGAGACCCAGTACTTC. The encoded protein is CSVEASGAETQYF.

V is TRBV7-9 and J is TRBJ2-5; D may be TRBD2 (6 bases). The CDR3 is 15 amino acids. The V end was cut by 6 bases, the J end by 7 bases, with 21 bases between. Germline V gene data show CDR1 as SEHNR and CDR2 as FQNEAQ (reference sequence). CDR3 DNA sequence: TGTGCCAGCAGTGGTGGTGAGGAGATGGGAGGGACCCAGTACTTC. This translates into CASSGGEEMGGTQYF. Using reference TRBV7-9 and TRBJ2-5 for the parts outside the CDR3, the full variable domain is DTGVSQNPRHKITKRGQNVTFRCDPISEHNRLYWYRQTLGQGPEFLTYFQNEAQLEKSRLLSDRFSAERPKGSFSTLEIQRTEQGDSAMYLCASSGGEEMGGTQYFGPGTRLLVL.

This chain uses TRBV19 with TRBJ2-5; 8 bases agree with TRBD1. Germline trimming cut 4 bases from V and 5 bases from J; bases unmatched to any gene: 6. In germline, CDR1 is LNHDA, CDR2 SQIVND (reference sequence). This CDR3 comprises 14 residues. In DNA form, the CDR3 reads TGTGCCAGTAGTAGGGCAGGGGGCCACGAGACCCAGTACTTC. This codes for CASSRAGGHETQYF.

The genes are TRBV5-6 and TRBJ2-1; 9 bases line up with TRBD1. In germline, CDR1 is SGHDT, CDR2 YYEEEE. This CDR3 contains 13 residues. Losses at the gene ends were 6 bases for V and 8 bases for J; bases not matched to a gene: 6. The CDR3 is CASIQGARDEQFF. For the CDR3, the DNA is TGTGCCAGCATACAGGGGGCTAGGGATGAGCAGTTCTTC.

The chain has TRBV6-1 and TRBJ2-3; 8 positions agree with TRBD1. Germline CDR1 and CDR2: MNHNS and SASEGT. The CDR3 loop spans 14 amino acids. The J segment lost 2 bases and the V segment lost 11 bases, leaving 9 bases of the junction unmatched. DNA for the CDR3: TGTGCCGGAAGACAGGGGTTAGACACAGATACGCAGTATTTT. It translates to CAGRQGLDTDTQYF.

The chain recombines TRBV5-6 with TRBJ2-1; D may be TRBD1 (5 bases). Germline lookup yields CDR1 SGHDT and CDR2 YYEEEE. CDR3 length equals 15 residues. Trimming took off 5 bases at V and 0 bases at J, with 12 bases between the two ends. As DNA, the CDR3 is TGTGCCAGCAGATACAGGAAAAGCTCCTACAATGAGCAGTTCTTC. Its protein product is CASRYRKSSYNEQFF.

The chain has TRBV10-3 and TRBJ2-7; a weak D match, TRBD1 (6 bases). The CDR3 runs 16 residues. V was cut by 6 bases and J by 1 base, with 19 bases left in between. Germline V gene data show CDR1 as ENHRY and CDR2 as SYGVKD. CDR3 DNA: TGTGCCATCAGGAATACACAGGGTAAGGGGTCCTACGAGCAGTACTTC. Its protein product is CAIRNTQGKGSYEQYF.

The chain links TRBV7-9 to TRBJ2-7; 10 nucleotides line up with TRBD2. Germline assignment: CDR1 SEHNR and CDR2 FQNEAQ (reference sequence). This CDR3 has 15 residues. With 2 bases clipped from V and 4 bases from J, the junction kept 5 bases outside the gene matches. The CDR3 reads CASSLLPSGSYEQYF. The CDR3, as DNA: TGTGCCAGCAGCTTATTGCCTAGCGGGAGTTACGAGCAGTACTTC.